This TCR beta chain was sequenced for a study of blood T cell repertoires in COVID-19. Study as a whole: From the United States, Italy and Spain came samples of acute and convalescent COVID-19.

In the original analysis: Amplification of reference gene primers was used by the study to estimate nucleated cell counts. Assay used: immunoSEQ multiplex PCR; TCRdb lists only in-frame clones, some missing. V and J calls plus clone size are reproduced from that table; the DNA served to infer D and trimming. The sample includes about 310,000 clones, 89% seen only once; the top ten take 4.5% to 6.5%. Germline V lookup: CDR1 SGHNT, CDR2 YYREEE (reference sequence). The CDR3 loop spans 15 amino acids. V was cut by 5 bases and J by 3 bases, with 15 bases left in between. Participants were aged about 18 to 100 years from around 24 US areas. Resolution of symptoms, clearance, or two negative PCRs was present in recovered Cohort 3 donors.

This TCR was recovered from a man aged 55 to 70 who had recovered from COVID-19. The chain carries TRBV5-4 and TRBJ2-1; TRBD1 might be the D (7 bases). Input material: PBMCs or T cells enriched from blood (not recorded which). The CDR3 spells CASSRGTADYNEQFF. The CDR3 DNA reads TGTGCCAGCAGTCGCGGGACAGCAGACTACAATGAGCAGTTCTTC.